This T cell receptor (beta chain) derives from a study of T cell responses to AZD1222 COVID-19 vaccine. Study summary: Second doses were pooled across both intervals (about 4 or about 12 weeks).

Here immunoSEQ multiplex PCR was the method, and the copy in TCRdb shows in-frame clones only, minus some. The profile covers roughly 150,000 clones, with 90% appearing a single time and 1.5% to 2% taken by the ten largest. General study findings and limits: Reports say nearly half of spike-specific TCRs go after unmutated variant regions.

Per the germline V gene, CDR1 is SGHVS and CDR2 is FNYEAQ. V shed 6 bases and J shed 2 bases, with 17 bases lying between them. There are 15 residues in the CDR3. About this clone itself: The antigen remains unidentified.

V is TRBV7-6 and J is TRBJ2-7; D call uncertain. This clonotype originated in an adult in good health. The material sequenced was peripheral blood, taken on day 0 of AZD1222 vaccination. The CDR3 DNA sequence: TGTGCCAGCAGTCCAGACATCGGCGGAACCTACGAGCAGTACTTC. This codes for CASSPDIGGTYEQYF.